This TCR beta chain was obtained from a study of cytomegalovirus exposure and HLA in healthy donors. The CDR3 loop spans 12 amino acids. Looked up from germline, CDR1 is MDHEN and CDR2 is SYDVKM. The germline V and J ends were trimmed by 2 bases and 8 bases, with 7 bases remaining between them. Regarding this clone: No antigen is known for it.

Study-wide findings and caveats: Rare TCR sequences dominated, though some public TCRs recurred in many donors.

Libraries were prepared by immunoSEQ multiplex PCR; TCRdb keeps only in-frame clonotypes and omits some of them. Among about 350,000 clones listed, approximately 86% were seen once. The clonotype comes from a woman in her twenties or thirties in good health and CMV-seropositive. This chain links TRBV28 with TRBJ2-1, with D possibly being TRBD1 (5 bases). Sequenced input: PBMCs. The CDR3 is CASSLLGDEQFF. The DNA of the CDR3 is TGTGCCAGCAGTTTACTAGGGGATGAGCAGTTCTTC. Full variable domain (remainder filled in from reference TRBV28 and TRBJ2-1): DVKVTQSSRYLVKRTGEKVFLECVQDMDHENMFWYRQDPGLGLRLIYFSYDVKMKEKGDIPEGYSVSREKKERFSLILESASTNQTSMYLCASSLLGDEQFFGPGTRLTVL.